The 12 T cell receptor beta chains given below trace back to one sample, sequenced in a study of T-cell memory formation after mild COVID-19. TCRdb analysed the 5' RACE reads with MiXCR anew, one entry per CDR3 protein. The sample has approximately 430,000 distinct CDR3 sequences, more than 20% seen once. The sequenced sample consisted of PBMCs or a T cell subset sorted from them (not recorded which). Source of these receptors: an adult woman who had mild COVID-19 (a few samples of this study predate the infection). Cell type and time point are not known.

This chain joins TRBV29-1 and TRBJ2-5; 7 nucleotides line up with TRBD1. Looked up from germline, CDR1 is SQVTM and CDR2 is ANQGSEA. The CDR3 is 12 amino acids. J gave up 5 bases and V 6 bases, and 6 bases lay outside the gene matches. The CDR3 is CSVTGVGETQYF. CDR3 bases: TGCAGCGTCACAGGGGTCGGGGAGACCCAGTACTTC.

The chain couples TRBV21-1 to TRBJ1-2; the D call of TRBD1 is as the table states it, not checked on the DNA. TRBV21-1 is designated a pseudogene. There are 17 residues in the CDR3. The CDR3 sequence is CASSASSRPGRGYGYTF. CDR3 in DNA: TGTGCCAGCAGCGCAAGCTCCCGTCCCGGGCGGGGCTATGGCTACACCTTC.

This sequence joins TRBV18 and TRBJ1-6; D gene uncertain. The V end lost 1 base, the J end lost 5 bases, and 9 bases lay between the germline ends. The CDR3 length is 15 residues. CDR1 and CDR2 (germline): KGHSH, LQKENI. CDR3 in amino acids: CASSPRQTNNSPLHF. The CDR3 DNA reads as TGTGCCAGCTCACCACGTCAAACCAATAATTCACCCCTCCACTTT.

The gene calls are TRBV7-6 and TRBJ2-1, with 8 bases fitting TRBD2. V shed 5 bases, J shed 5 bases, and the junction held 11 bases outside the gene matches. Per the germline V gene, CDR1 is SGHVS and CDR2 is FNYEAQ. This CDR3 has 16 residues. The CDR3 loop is CASSPDRGGPDNEQFF. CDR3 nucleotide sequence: TGTGCCAGCAGCCCCGACCGCGGGGGGCCGGACAATGAGCAGTTCTTC.

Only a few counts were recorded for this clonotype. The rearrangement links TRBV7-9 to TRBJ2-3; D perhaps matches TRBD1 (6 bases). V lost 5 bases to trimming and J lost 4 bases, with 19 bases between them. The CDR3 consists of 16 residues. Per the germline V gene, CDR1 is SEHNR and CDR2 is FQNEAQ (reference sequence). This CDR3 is CASSAHRAGGSDTQYF. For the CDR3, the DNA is TGTGCCAGCAGCGCCCACAGGGCAGGCGGATCAGATACGCAGTATTTT.

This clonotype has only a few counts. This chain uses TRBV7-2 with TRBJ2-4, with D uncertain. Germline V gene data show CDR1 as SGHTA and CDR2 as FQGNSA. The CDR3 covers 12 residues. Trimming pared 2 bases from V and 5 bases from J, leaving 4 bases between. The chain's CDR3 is CASSLSQNIQYF. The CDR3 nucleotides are TGTGCCAGCAGCTTATCCCAAAACATTCAGTACTTC.

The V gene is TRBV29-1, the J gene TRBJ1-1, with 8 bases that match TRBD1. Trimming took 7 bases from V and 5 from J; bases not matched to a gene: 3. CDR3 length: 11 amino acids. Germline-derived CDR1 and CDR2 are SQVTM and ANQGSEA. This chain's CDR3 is CSAYRGTEAFF. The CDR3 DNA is TGCAGCGCGTACAGGGGGACTGAAGCTTTCTTT.

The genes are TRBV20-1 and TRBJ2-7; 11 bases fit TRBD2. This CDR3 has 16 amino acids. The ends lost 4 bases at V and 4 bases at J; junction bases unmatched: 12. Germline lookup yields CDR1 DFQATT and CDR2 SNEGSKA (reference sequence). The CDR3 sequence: CSATRLAGSARYEQYF. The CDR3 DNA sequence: TGCAGTGCTACTCGACTAGCGGGGTCAGCTAGGTACGAGCAGTACTTC.

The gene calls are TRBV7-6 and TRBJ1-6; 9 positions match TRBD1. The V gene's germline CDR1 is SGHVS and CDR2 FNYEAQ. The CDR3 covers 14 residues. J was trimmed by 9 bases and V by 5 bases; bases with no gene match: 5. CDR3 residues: CASSTGQGSSPLHF. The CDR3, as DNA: TGTGCCAGCAGCACCGGACAGGGGAGTTCACCCCTCCACTTT.

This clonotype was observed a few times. The CDR3 region has the DNA TGCGCCAGCAGCCAAGATCAGCAGGGGATAGGAGCCTACGAGCAGTACTTC. Translation: CASSQDQQGIGAYEQYF. J is TRBJ2-7 and V is TRBV4-3, with D maybe TRBD1 (6 bases). Trimming pared 0 bases from V and 2 bases from J, leaving 17 bases between. The CDR3 contains 17 residues. Germline-derived CDR1 and CDR2 are LGHNA and YSLEER.

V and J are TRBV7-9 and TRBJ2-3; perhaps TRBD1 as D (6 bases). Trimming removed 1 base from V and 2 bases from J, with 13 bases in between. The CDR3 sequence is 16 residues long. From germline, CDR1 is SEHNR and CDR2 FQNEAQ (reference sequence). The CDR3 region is CASSLGQGYFTDTQYF. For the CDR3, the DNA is TGTGCCAGCAGCTTAGGTCAGGGGTACTTCACAGATACGCAGTATTTT.

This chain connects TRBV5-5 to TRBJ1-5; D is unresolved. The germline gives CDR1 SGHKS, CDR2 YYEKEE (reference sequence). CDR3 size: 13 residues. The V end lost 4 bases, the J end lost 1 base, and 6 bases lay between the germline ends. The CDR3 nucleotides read TGTGCCAGCAGCCCTCTAAGCAATCAGCCCCAGCATTTT. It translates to CASSPLSNQPQHF.